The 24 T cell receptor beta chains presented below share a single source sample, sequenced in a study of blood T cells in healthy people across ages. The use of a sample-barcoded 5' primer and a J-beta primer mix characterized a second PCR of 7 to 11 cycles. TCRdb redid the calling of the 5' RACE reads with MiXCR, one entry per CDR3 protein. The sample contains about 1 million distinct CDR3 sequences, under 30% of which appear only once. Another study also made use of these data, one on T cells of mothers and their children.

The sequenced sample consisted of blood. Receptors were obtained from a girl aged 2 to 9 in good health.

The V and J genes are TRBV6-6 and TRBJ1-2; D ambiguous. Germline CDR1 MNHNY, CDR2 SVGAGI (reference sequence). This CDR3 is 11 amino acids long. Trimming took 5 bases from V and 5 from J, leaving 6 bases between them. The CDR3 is CASSPEYGYTF. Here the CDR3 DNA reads TGTGCCAGCAGTCCCGAGTATGGCTACACCTTC.

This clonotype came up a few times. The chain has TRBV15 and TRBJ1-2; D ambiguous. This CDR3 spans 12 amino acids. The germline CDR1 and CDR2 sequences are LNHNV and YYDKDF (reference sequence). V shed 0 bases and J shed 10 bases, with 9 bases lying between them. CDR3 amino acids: CATSRENSDYTF. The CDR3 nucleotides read TGTGCCACCAGCAGAGAAAACAGCGACTACACCTTC.

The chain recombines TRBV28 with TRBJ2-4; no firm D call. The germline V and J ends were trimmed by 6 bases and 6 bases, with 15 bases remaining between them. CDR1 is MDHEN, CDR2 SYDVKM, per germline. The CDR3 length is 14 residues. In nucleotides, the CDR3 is TGTGCCAGCAGCCCGAAATTATCGGGAAACATTCAGTACTTC. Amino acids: CASSPKLSGNIQYF.

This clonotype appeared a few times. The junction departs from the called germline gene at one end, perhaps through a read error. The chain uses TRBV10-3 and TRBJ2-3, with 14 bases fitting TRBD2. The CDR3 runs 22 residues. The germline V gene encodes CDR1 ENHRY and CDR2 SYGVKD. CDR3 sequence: CAIGESDFRERGTSGRGDTQYF. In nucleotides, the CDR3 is TGTGCCATCGGTGAGTCTGATTTCCGGGAGCGCGGGACTAGCGGGAGAGGAGATACGCAGTATTTT.

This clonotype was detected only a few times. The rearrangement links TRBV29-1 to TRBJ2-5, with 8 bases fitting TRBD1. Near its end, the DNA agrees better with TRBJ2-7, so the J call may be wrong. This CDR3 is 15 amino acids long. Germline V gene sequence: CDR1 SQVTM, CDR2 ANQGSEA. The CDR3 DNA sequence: TGCAGCGTTGAAGATTCCGAGACAGGGGTATACGAGCAGTACTTC. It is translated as CSVEDSETGVYEQYF.

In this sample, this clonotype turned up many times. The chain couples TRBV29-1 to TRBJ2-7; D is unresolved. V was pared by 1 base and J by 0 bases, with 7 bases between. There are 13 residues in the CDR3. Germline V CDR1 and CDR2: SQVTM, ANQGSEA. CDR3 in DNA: TGCAGCGTTGAAGGGACGGCCTCCTACGAGCAGTACTTC. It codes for CSVEGTASYEQYF.

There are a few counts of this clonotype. For the CDR3, the DNA is TGCAGTGCTCGACCCGACGGTCCAGATACGCAGTATTTT. Amino acids: CSARPDGPDTQYF. This chain links TRBV20-1 with TRBJ2-3, with no clear D. Trimming took off 5 bases at V and 4 bases at J, with 13 bases between the two ends. CDR3 length: 13 residues. CDR1 DFQATT and CDR2 SNEGSKA come from the germline V gene (reference sequence).

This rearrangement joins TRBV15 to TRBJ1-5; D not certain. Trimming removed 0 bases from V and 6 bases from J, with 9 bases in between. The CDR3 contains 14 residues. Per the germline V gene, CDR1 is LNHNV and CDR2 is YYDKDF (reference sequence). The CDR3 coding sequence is TGTGCCACCAGCAGAGATCTCCAATCTCAGCCCCAGCATTTT. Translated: CATSRDLQSQPQHF.

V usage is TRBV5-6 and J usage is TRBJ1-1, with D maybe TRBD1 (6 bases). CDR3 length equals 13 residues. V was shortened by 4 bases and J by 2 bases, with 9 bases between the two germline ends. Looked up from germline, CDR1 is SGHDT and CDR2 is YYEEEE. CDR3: CASSTQGNTEAFF. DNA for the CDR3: TGTGCCAGCAGCACACAGGGAAACACTGAAGCTTTCTTT.

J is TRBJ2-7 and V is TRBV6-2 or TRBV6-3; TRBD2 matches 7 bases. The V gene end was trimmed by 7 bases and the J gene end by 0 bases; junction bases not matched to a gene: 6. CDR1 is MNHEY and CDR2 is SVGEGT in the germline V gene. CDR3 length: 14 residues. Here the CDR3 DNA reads TGTGCCAGCAAATTTTCTAGCGGCTCCTACGAGCAGTACTTC. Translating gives CASKFSSGSYEQYF.

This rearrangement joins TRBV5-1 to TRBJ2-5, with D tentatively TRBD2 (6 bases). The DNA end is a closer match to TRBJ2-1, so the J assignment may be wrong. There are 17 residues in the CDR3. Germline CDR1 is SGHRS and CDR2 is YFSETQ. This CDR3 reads CASSLVGGVPGGGEQFF. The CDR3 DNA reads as TGCGCCAGCAGCTTGGTGGGCGGCGTACCCGGAGGAGGGGAGCAGTTCTTC.

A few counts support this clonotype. In DNA form, the CDR3 reads TGTGCCAGCATCTCCCCACTGGGAAATGAGCAGTTCTTC. Its protein is CASISPLGNEQFF. The J gene is TRBJ2-1, the V gene TRBV2; D not certain. Deletions cut 7 bases from V and 7 bases from J, with 14 bases between. Per the germline V gene, CDR1 is SNHLY and CDR2 is FYNNEI. This CDR3 contains 13 residues.

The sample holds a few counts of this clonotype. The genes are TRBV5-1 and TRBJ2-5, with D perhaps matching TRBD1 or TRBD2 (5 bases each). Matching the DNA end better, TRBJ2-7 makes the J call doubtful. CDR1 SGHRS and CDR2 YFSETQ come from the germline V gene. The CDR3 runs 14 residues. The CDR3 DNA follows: TGCGCCAGCAGCTCTCAGGGAGAAGTCTACGAGCAGTACTTC. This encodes CASSSQGEVYEQYF.

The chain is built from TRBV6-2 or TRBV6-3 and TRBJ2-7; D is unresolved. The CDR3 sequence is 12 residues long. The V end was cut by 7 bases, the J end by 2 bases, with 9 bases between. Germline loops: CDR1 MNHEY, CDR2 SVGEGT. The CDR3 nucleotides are TGTGCCAGCACTTTGCGGCCCTACGAGCAGTACTTC. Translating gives CASTLRPYEQYF.

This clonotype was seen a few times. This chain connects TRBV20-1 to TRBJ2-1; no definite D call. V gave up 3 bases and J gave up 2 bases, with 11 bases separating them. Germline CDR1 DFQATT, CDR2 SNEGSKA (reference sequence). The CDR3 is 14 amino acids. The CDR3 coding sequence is TGCAGTGCTAGTCCCATCGAGGCCTACAATGAGCAGTTCTTC. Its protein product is CSASPIEAYNEQFF.

CDR3 protein: CASSQDMGTGNEQYF. The CDR3 nucleotides are TGCGCCAGCAGCCAAGATATGGGGACAGGGAACGAGCAGTACTTC. The chain has TRBV4-3 and TRBJ2-5, with TRBD1 identical over 9 bases. The DNA end is a closer match to TRBJ2-7, so the J assignment may be wrong. This CDR3 has 15 amino acids. Germline V gene sequence: CDR1 LGHNA, CDR2 YSLEER.

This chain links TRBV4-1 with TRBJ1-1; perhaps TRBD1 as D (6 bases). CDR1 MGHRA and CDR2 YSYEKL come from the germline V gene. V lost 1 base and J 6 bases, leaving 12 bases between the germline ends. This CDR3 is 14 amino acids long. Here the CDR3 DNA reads TGCGCCAGCAGCCAAGCGACAGGCGCCTCTGAAGCTTTCTTT. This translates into CASSQATGASEAFF.

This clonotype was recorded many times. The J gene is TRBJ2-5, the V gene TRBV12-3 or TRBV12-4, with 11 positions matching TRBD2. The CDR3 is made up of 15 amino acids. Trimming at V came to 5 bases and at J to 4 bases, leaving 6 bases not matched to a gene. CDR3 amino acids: CASSPPSGRPETQYF. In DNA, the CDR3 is TGTGCCAGCAGTCCCCCTAGCGGGAGGCCAGAGACCCAGTACTTC.

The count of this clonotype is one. CDR3 residues: CASSQERFTDTQYF. For the CDR3, the DNA is TGTGCCAGCAGCCAAGAACGCTTCACAGATACGCAGTATTTT. This chain joins TRBV3-1 and TRBJ2-3, with D uncertain. V shed 0 bases and J shed 2 bases, with 6 bases lying between them. The CDR3 consists of 14 residues. The V gene's germline CDR1 is LGHDT and CDR2 YNNKEL (reference sequence).

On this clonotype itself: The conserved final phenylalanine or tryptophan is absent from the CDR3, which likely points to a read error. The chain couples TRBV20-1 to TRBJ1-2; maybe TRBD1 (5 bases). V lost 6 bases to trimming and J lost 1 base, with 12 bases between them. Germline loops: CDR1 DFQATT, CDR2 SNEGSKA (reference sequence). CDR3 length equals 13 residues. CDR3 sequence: CSAPPDSNYGYTL. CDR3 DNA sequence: TGCAGTGCCCCCCCCGACAGTAACTATGGCTACACCCTC.

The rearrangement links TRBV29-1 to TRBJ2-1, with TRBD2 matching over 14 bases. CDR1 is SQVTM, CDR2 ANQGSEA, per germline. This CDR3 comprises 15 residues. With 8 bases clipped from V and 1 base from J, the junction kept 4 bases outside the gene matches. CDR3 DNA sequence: TGCAGCAGCAGGACTAGCGGGAGGTCCTACAATGAGCAGTTCTTC. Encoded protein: CSSRTSGRSYNEQFF.

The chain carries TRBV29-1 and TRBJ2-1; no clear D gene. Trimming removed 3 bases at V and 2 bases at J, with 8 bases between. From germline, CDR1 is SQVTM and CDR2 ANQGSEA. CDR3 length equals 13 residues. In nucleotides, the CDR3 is TGCAGCGTTGAGCCCGAGACCTACAATGAGCAGTTCTTC. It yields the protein CSVEPETYNEQFF.

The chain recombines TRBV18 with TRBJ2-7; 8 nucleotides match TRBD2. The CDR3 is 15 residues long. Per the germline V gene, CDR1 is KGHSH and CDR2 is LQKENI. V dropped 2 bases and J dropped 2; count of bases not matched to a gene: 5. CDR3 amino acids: CASSPIDGGAYEQYF. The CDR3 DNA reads TGTGCCAGCTCACCAATTGACGGGGGGGCCTACGAGCAGTACTTC.

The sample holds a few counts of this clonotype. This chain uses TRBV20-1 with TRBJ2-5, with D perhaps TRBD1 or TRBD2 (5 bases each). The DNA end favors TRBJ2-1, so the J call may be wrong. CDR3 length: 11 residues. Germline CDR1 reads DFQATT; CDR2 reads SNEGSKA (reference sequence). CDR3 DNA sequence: TGCAGTGCCTGGGTTGGGACTGAGCAGTTCTTC. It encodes CSAWVGTEQFF.